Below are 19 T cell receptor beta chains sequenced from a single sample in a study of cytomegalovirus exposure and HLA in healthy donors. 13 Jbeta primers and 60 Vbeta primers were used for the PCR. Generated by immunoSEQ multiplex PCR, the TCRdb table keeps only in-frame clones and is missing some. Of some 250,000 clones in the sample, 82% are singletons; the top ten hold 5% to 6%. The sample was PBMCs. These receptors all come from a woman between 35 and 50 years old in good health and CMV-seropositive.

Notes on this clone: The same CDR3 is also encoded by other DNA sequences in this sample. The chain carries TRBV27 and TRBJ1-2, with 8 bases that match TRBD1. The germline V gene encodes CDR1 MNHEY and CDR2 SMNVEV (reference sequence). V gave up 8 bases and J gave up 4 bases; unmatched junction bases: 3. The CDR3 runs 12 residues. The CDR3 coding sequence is TGTGCCAGCGGTGGACAGGGCTATGGCTACACCTTC. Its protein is CASGGQGYGYTF.

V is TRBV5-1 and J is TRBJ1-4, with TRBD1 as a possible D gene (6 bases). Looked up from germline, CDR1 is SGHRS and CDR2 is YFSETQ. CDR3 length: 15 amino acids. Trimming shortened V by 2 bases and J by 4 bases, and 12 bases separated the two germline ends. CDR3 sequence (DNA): TGCGCCAGCAGCTTTCAGGGGCTACTTAATGAAAAACTGTTTTTT. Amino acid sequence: CASSFQGLLNEKLFF.

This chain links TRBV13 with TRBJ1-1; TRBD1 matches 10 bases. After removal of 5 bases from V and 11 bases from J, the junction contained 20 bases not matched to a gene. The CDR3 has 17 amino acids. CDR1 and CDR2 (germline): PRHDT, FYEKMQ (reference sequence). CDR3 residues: CASSPNLKVRDRGRAFF. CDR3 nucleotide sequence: TGTGCCAGCAGCCCGAATTTGAAAGTCCGGGACAGGGGCCGCGCTTTCTTT.

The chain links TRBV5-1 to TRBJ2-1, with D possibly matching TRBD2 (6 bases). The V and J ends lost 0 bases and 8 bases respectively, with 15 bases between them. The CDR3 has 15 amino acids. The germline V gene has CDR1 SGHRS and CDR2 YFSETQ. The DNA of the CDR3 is TGCGCCAGCAGCTTGGGACAAGGAGGGTATCATGAGCAGTTCTTC. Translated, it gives CASSLGQGGYHEQFF.

The CDR3 sequence is CASSLDRGLNTEAFF. CDR3 nucleotides: TGCGCCAGCAGCCTGGACAGGGGGTTGAACACTGAAGCTTTCTTT. This sequence joins TRBV4-3 and TRBJ1-1, with TRBD1 matching 10 bases. Germline CDR1 LGHNA, CDR2 YSLEER. The CDR3 spans 15 residues. Losses at the gene ends were 4 bases for V and 0 bases for J; bases not matched to a gene: 2.

The CDR3 loop reads CASSPGTETDTQYF. DNA for the CDR3: TGTGCCAGCTCACCCGGGACAGAGACAGATACGCAGTATTTT. This chain links TRBV18 with TRBJ2-3; TRBD1 agrees at 7 bases. Germline V gives CDR1 KGHSH, CDR2 LQKENI. J lost 3 bases, V lost 3 bases, and 3 bases had no gene match. The CDR3 spans 14 residues.

The CDR3 protein is CASSPSTGRGQETQYF. Here the CDR3 DNA reads TGTGCCAGCAGCCCATCGACAGGGAGAGGGCAGGAGACCCAGTACTTC. The rearrangement uses TRBV7-2 and TRBJ2-5, with 7 nucleotides matching TRBD1. The CDR3 totals 16 residues. CDR1 is SGHTA and CDR2 is FQGNSA in the germline V gene. J was trimmed by 5 bases and V by 5 bases; bases with no gene match: 14.

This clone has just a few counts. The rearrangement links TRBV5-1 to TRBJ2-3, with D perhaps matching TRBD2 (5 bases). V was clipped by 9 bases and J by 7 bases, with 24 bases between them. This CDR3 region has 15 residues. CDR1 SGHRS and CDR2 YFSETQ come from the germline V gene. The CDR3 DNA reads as TGCGCCACCCAGAAGGCTAGCCCCTCGGGAAATACGCAGTATTTT. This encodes CATQKASPSGNTQYF.

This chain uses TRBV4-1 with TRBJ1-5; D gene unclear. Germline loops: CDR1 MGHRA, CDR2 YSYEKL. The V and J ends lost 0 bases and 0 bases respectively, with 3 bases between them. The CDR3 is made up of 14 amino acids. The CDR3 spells CASSQDYSNQPQHF. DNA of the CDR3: TGCGCCAGCAGCCAAGATTATAGCAATCAGCCCCAGCATTTT.

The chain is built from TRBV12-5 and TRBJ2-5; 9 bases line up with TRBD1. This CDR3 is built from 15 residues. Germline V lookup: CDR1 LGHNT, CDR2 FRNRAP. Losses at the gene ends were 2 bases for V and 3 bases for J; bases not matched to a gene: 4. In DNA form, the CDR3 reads TGTGCTAGTGGTTTGTCGCGGACAGGGGAAGAGACCCAGTACTTC. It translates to CASGLSRTGEETQYF.

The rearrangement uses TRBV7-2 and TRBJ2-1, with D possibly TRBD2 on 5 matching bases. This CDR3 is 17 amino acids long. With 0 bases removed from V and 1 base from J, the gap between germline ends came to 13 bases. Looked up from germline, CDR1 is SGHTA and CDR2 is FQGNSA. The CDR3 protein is CASSLAPSRGSYNEQFF. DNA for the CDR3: TGTGCCAGCAGCTTAGCGCCTAGCCGGGGTTCCTACAATGAGCAGTTCTTC. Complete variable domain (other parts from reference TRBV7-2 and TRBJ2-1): GAGVSQSPSNKVTEKGKDVELRCDPISGHTALYWYRQSLGQGLEFLIYFQGNSAPDKSGLPSDRFSAERTGGSVSTLTIQRTQQEDSAVYLCASSLAPSRGSYNEQFFGPGTRLTVL.

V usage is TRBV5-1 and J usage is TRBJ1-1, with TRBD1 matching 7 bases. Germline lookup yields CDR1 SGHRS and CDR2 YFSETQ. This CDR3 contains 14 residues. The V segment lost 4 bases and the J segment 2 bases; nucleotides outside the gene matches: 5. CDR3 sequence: CASSGGTVNTEAFF. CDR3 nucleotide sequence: TGCGCCAGCAGCGGTGGGACAGTCAACACTGAAGCTTTCTTT. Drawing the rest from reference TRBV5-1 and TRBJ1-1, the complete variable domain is KAGVTQTPRYLIKTRGQQVTLSCSPISGHRSVSWYQQTPGQGLQFLFEYFSETQRNKGNFPGRFSGRQFSNSRSEMNVSTLELGDSALYLCASSGGTVNTEAFFGQGTRLTVV.

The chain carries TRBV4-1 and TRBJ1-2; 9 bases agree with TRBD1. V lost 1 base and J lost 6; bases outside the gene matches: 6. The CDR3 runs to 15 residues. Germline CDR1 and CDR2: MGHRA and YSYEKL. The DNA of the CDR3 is TGCGCCAGCAGCCAAGCGGACAGGGGACGGGATGGCTACACCTTC. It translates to CASSQADRGRDGYTF.

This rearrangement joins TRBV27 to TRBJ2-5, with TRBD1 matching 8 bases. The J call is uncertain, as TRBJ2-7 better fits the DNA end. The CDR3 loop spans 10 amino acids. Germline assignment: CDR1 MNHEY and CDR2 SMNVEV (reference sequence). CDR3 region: CARTGVEQYF. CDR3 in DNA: TGTGCCAGGACAGGGGTCGAGCAGTACTTC.

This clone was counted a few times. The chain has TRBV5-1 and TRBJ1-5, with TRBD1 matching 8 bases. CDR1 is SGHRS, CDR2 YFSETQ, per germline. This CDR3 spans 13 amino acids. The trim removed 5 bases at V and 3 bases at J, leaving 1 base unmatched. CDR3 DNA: TGCGCCAGCAGACAGGGGGACAATCAGCCCCAGCATTTT. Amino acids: CASRQGDNQPQHF.

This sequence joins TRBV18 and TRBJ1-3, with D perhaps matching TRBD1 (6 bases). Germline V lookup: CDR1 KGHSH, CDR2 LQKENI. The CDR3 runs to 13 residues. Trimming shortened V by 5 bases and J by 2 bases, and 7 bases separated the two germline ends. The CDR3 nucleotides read TGTGCCAGCTCAGGGACAACTGGAAACACCATATATTTT. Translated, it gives CASSGTTGNTIYF.

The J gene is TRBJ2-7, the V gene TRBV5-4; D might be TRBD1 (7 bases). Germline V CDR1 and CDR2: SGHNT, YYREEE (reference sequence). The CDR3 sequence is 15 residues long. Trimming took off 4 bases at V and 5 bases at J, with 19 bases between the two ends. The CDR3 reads CASSPANRGGNEQYF. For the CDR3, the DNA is TGTGCCAGCAGCCCAGCCAACAGGGGAGGCAACGAGCAGTACTTC.

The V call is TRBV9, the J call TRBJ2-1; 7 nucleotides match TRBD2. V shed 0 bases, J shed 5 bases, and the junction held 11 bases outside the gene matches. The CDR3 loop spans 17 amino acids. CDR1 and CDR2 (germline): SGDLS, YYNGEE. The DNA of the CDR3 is TGTGCCAGCAGCGTAGCGCTAGCGGAAACCATAAACAATGAGCAGTTCTTC. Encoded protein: CASSVALAETINNEQFF.

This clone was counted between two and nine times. CDR3 residues: CACLDRLSGNTIYF. In DNA, the CDR3 is TGTGCCTGCCTAGACAGGCTCTCTGGAAACACCATATATTTT. V usage is TRBV30 and J usage is TRBJ1-3; D perhaps matches TRBD1 (6 bases). V lost 6 bases to trimming and J lost 0 bases, with 12 bases between them. The CDR3 loop spans 14 amino acids. Germline assignment: CDR1 GTSNPN and CDR2 SVGIG (reference sequence).